The 14 T cell receptor beta chains given below trace back to one sample, sequenced in a study of T cell repertoires in cytomegalovirus infection. What these receptors recognize is not known. TCRdb fed the reads into MiXCR, producing one record per CDR3 protein. The table includes around 570,000 distinct CDR3 sequences, just under 40% detected once. Specimen: cultured PBMCs, collected from culture after CMV antigen stimulation. The receptors were gathered from a human donor in good health (CMV status not recorded). Some clones in this sample may be carry-over from other donors' samples.

The chain uses TRBV6-2 or TRBV6-3 and TRBJ2-5, with 8 bases fitting TRBD2. CDR3 length: 17 amino acids. V lost 4 bases, J lost 2 bases, and 12 bases stayed unmatched. The germline V gene has CDR1 MNHEY and CDR2 SVGEGT. CDR3 amino acids: CASSSPLAGALQETQYF. Written as DNA, the CDR3 is TGTGCCAGCAGTTCCCCCCTAGCGGGTGCCCTTCAAGAGACCCAGTACTTC.

The rearrangement links TRBV7-2 to TRBJ2-3; D is ambiguous. Germline lookup yields CDR1 SGHTA and CDR2 FQGNSA. With 4 bases removed from V and 1 base from J, the gap between germline ends came to 9 bases. This CDR3 is 14 amino acids long. The CDR3 nucleotides are TGTGCCAGCAGCTCGAAGGTCGGCACAGATACGCAGTATTTT. It is translated as CASSSKVGTDTQYF. Full variable domain (rest looked up from reference TRBV7-2 and TRBJ2-3): GAGVSQSPSNKVTEKGKDVELRCDPISGHTALYWYRQSLGQGLEFLIYFQGNSAPDKSGLPSDRFSAERTGGSVSTLTIQRTQQEDSAVYLCASSSKVGTDTQYFGPGTRLTVL.

The chain employs TRBV6-1 and TRBJ1-1, with a possible D match to TRBD1 (5 bases). The germline V and J ends were trimmed by 6 bases and 0 bases, with 8 bases remaining between them. The CDR3 runs 13 residues. Germline CDR1 reads MNHNS; CDR2 reads SASEGT. CDR3 nucleotide sequence: TGTGCCAGCAGAGGGACGTTGAACACTGAAGCTTTCTTT. Its protein is CASRGTLNTEAFF.

The chain couples TRBV11-2 to TRBJ2-3; D may be TRBD2 (5 bases). Germline lookup yields CDR1 SGHAT and CDR2 FQNNGV. This CDR3 comprises 14 residues. Deletions cut 3 bases from V and 6 bases from J, with 13 bases between. CDR3 sequence (DNA): TGTGCCAGCAGCTTGGTTCGGGGTAGGGATACGCAGTATTTT. It codes for CASSLVRGRDTQYF.

As DNA, the CDR3 is TGTGCCACCAGCAGAGATCTGGGGTACCAAGAGACCCAGTACTTC. Translation: CATSRDLGYQETQYF. V and J are TRBV15 and TRBJ2-5, with D unresolved. V shed 0 bases and J shed 0 bases, with 8 bases lying between them. The CDR3 loop spans 15 amino acids. Germline V lookup: CDR1 LNHNV, CDR2 YYDKDF (reference sequence).

This clonotype was detected only a few times. This rearrangement joins TRBV12-3 or TRBV12-4 to TRBJ1-5; 11 nucleotides match TRBD1. Losses at the gene ends were 0 bases for V and 7 bases for J; bases not matched to a gene: 11. CDR3 length: 18 residues. The CDR3 DNA reads TGTGCCAGCAGTTTAGCTGGGTTGGGACAGGGGGGGAACCAGCCCCAGCATTTT. Its translation is CASSLAGLGQGGNQPQHF.

The chain joins TRBV18 to TRBJ2-5; 7 nucleotides align to TRBD2. The V and J ends lost 3 bases and 5 bases, in that order; junction bases with no gene match: 6. The CDR3 runs 14 residues. The V gene's germline CDR1 is KGHSH and CDR2 LQKENI. CDR3 sequence reads: CASSPAGAPETQYF. The CDR3 DNA follows: TGTGCCAGCTCACCGGCGGGAGCACCCGAGACCCAGTACTTC. Combining the CDR3 with reference TRBV18 and TRBJ2-5 gives the whole variable domain NAGVMQNPRHLVRRRGQEARLRCSPMKGHSHVYWYRQLPEEGLKFMVYLQKENIIDESGMPKERFSAEFPKEGPSILRIQQVVRGDSAAYFCASSPAGAPETQYFGPGTRLLVL.

CDR3: CASSPRTSARETQYF. The CDR3, as DNA: TGTGCCAGCAGCCCAAGGACCTCGGCCAGGGAGACCCAGTACTTC. J is TRBJ2-5 and V is TRBV7-3; D is uncertain. The V and J ends lost 5 bases and 5 bases respectively, with 18 bases between them. CDR1 is SGHTA and CDR2 is FQGTGA in the germline V gene. The CDR3 extends over 15 amino acids.

The CDR3 sequence is CASSYRRGQPQHF. CDR3 nucleotides: TGTGCCAGCAGCTACCGGAGGGGACAGCCCCAGCATTTT. V is TRBV12-3 or TRBV12-4 and J is TRBJ1-5; D is perhaps TRBD1 (5 bases). The CDR3 sequence is 13 residues long. The V end was cut by 6 bases, the J end by 7 bases, with 13 bases between.

V is TRBV6-1 and J is TRBJ1-2; maybe TRBD1 (5 bases). Germline V gene data show CDR1 as MNHNS and CDR2 as SASEGT. This CDR3 region has 14 residues. V gave up 10 bases and J gave up 3 bases, with 18 bases separating them. The DNA for the CDR3 is TGTGCCAATAAAACGGGCAGGGAGCACTATGGCTACACCTTC. It codes for CANKTGREHYGYTF.

The CDR3 DNA reads as TGCAGTGCCATTGGACTAGCGGGAAGTAATGAGCAGTTCTTC. Translation: CSAIGLAGSNEQFF. The chain has TRBV20-1 and TRBJ2-1, with TRBD2 matching 12 bases. Unmatched junction bases numbered 7, after V lost 6 bases and J lost 7 bases. The germline V gene encodes CDR1 DFQATT and CDR2 SNEGSKA (reference sequence). This CDR3 region has 14 residues.

This clonotype was seen a handful of times. The chain has TRBV6-2 or TRBV6-3 and TRBJ2-7; 7 bases are a match to TRBD1. Per germline, CDR1 MNHEY and CDR2 SVGEGT. V was pared by 6 bases and J by 0 bases, with 14 bases of the junction left unmatched. The CDR3 has 17 residues. Here the CDR3 DNA reads TGTGCCAGCAGCTCAGGGCAAGGCAGGGGGAGCTCCTACGAGCAGTACTTC. Translating it yields CASSSGQGRGSSYEQYF.

CDR3 in amino acids: CASSYPATGNTEAFF. CDR3 DNA sequence: TGTGCCAGCAGTTACCCCGCGACAGGGAACACTGAAGCTTTCTTT. The J gene is TRBJ1-1, the V gene TRBV6-2 or TRBV6-3, with D tentatively TRBD1 (6 bases). Looked up from germline, CDR1 is MNHEY and CDR2 is SVGEGT. Trimming pared 2 bases from V and 1 base from J, leaving 11 bases between. The CDR3 is made up of 15 amino acids.

This sequence joins TRBV20-1 and TRBJ2-3; 11 bases are shared with TRBD1. In germline, CDR1 is DFQATT, CDR2 SNEGSKA (reference sequence). The CDR3 spans 15 residues. V lost 5 bases and J lost 5; bases outside the gene matches: 9. CDR3 sequence (DNA): TGCAGTGCTGGACGAGGGACAGGGGGTGGAGATACGCAGTATTTT. Its translation: CSAGRGTGGGDTQYF.